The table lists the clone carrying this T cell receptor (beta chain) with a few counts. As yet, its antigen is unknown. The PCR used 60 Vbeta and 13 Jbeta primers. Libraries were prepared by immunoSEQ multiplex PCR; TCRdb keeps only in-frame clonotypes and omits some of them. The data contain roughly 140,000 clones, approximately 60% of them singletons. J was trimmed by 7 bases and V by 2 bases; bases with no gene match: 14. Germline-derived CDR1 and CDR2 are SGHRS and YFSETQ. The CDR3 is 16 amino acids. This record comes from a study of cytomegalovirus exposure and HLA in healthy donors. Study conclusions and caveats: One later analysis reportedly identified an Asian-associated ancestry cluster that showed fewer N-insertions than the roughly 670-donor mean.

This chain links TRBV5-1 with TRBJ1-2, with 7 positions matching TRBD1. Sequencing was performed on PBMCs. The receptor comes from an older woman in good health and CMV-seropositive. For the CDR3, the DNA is TGCGCCAGCAGCTTATCAGGGGGATCTAGAAGTTCTGGCTACACCTTC. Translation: CASSLSGGSRSSGYTF.